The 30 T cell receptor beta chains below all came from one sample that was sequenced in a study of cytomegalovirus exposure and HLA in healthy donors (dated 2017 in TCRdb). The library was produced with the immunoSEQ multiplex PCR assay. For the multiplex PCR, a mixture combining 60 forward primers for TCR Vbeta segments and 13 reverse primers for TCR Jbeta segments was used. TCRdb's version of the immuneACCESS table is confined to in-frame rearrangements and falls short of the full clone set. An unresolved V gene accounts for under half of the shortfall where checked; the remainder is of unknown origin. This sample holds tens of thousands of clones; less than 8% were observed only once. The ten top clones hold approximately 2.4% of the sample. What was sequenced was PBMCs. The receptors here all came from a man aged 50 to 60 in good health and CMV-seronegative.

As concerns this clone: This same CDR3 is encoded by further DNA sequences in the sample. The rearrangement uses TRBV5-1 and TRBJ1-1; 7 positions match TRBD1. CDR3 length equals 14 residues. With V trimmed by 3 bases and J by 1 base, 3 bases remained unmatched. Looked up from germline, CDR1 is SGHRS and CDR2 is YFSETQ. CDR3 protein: CASSSGQPNTEAFF. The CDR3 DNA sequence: TGCGCCAGCAGCTCGGGACAGCCGAACACTGAAGCTTTCTTT.

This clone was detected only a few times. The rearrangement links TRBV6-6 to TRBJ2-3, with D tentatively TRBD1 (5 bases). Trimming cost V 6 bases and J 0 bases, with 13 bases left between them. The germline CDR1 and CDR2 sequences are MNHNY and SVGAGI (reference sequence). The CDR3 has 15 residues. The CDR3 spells CASSPDRPSTDTQYF. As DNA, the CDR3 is TGTGCCAGCAGCCCCGACAGACCGAGCACAGATACGCAGTATTTT.

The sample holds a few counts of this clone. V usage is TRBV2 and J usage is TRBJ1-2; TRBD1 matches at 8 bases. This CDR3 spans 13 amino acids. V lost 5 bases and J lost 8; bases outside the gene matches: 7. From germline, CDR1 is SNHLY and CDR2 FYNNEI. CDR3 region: CASSQGADRGYTF. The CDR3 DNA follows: TGTGCCAGCAGTCAGGGGGCGGATCGGGGCTACACCTTC.

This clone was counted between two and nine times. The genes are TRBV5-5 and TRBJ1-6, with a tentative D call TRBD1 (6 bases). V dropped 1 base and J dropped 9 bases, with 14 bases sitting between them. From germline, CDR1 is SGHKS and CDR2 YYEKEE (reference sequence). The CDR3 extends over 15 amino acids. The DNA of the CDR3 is TGTGCCAGCAGCTTGACCGGGCAGGGGAGTTCACCCCTCCACTTT. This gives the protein CASSLTGQGSSPLHF.

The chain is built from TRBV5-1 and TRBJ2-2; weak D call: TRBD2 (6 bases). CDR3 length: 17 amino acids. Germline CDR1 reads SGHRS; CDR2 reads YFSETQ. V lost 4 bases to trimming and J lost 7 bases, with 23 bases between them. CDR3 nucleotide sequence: TGCGCCAGCAGCCCCGCGGTAGTAAGCGGGTTGGTCGGGGAGCTGTTTTTT. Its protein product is CASSPAVVSGLVGELFF.

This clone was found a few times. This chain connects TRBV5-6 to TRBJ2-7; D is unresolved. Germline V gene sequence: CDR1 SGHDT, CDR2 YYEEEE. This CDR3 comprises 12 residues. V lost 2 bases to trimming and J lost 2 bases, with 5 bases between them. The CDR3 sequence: CASSFSAYEQYF. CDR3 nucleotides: TGTGCCAGCAGCTTTTCGGCCTACGAGCAGTACTTC.

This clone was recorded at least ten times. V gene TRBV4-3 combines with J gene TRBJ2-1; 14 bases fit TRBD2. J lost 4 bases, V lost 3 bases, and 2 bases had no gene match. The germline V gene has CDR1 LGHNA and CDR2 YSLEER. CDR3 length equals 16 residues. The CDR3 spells CASSHRLAGGYNEQFF. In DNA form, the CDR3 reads TGCGCCAGCAGCCATAGACTAGCGGGAGGGTACAATGAGCAGTTCTTC.

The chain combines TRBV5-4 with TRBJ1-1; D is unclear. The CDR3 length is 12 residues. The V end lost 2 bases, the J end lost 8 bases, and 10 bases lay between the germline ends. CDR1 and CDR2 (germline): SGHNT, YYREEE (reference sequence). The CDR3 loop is CASSLDGEEAFF. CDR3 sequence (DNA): TGTGCCAGCAGCTTAGACGGGGAAGAAGCTTTCTTT.

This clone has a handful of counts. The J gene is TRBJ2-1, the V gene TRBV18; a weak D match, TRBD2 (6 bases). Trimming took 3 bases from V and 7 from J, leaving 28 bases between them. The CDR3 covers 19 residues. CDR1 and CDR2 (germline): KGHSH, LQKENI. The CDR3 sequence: CASSPPGTREILMENEQFF. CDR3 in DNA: TGTGCCAGCTCACCCCCCGGGACGCGGGAAATCCTAATGGAAAATGAGCAGTTCTTC.

CDR3 nucleotide sequence: TGCGCCAGCAGTGAGTCGACGGGGAACACTGAAGCTTTCTTT. Its translation: CASSESTGNTEAFF. The chain uses TRBV10-1 and TRBJ1-1; D gene unclear. Trimming took 0 bases from V and 1 from J, leaving 6 bases between them. Per the germline V gene, CDR1 is WNHNN and CDR2 is SYGVQD (reference sequence). CDR3 size: 14 residues.

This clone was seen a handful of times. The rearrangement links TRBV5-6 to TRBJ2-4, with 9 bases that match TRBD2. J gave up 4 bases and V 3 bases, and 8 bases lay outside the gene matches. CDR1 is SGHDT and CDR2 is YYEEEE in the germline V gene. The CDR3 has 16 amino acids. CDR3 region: CASSSPAGGAKNIQYF. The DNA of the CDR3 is TGTGCCAGCAGCTCCCCGGCGGGAGGGGCTAAAAACATTCAGTACTTC.

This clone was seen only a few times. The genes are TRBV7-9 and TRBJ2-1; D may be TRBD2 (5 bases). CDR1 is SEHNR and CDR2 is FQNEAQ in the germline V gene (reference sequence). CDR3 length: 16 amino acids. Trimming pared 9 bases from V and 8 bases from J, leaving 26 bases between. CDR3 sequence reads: CARRELTGYRKDEQFF. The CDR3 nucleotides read TGTGCCAGAAGGGAGCTGACGGGGTATAGGAAGGATGAGCAGTTCTTC.

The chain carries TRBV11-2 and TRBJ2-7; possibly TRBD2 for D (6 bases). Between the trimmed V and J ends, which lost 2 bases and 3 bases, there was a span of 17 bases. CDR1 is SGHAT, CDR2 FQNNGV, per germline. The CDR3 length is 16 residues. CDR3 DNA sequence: TGTGCCAGCAGCTTATCGGCGGGGCTTAGGAGCTACGAGCAGTACTTC. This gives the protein CASSLSAGLRSYEQYF.

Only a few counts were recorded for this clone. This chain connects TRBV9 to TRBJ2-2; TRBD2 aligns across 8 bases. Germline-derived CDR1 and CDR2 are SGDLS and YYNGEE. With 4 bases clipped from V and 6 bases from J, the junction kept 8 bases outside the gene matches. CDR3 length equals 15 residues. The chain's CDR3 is CASSPGGRIPGELFF. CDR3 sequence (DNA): TGTGCCAGCAGCCCGGGAGGGCGAATTCCCGGGGAGCTGTTTTTT.

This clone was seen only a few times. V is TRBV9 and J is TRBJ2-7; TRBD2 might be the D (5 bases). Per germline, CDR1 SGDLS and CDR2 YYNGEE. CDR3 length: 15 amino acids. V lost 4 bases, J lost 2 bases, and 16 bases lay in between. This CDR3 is CASSSGLDLTYEQYF. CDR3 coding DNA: TGTGCCAGCAGCTCAGGACTGGATCTAACCTACGAGCAGTACTTC.

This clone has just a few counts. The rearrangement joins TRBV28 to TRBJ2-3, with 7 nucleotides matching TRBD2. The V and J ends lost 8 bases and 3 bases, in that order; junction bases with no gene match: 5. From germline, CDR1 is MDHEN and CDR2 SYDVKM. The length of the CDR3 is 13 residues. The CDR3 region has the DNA TGTGCCAGCGCCTGGGGGGGAACAGATACGCAGTATTTT. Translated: CASAWGGTDTQYF.

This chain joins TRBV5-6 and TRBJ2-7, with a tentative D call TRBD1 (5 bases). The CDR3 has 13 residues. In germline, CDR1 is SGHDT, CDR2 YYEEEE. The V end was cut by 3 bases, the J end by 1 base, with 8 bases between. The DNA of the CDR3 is TGTGCCAGCAGCTCGACAGCTTCCTACGAGCAGTACTTC. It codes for CASSSTASYEQYF.

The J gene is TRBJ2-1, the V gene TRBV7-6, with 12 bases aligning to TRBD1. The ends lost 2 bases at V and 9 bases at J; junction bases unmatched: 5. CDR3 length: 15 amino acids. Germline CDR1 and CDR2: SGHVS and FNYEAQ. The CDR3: CASSLWGQGAGEQFF. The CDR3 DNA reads TGTGCCAGCAGCTTATGGGGACAGGGGGCCGGTGAGCAGTTCTTC.

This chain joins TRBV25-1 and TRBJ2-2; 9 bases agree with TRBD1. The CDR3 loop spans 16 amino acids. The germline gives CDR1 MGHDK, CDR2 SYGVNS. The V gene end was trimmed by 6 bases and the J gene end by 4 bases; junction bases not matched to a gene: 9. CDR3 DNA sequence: TGTGCCAGCAGCGACCCCGGGACAGGGTTCACCGGGGAGCTGTTTTTT. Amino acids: CASSDPGTGFTGELFF.

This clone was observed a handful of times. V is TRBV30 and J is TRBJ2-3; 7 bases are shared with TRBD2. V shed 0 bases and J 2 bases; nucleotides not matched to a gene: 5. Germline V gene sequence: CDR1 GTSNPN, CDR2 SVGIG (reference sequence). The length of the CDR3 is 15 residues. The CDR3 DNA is TGTGCCTGGAGTGTACTAGCGTGGCCCACAGATACGCAGTATTTT. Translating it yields CAWSVLAWPTDTQYF.

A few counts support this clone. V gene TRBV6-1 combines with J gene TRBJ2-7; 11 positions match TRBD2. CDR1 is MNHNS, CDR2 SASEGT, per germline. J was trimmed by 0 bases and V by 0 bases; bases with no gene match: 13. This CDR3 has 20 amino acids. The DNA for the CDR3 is TGTGCCAGCAGTGAAGCCTTCGCACTAGCGGGGGCCGTTAGCTCCTACGAGCAGTACTTC. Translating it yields CASSEAFALAGAVSSYEQYF.

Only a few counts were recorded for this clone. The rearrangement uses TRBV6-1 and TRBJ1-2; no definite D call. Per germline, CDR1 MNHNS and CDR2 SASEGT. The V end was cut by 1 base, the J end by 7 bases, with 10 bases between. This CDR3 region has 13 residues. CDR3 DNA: TGTGCCAGCAGTGAAGGTTGGAGGGTTGGCTACACCTTC. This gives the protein CASSEGWRVGYTF.

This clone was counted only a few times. The CDR3 sequence: CASRTPGETQYF. CDR3 bases: TGTGCCAGCAGGACTCCCGGGGAGACCCAGTACTTC. This chain links TRBV27 with TRBJ2-5; no clear D gene. Trimming pared 6 bases from V and 5 bases from J, leaving 10 bases between. The CDR3 sequence is 12 residues long. The V gene's germline CDR1 is MNHEY and CDR2 SMNVEV (reference sequence).

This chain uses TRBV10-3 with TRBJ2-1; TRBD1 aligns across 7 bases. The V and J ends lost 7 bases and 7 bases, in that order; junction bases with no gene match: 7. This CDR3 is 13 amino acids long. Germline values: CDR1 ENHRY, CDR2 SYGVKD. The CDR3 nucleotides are TGTGCCATCACCGGGGACAGCCGGAATGAGCAGTTCTTC. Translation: CAITGDSRNEQFF.

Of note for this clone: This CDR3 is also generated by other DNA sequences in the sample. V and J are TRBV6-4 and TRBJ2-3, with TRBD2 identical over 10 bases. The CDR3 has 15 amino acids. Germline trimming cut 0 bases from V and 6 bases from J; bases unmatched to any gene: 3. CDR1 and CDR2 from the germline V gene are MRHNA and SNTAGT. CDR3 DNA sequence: TGTGCCAGCAGTGACTCGAGCGGGGGGGCCGATACGCAGTATTTT. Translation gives CASSDSSGGADTQYF.

CDR3 loop: CASSPSGFYEQYF. DNA of the CDR3: TGTGCCAGCAGCCCCTCTGGTTTCTACGAGCAGTACTTC. V and J are TRBV2 and TRBJ2-5, with D hard to call. The J call may be incorrect, as the DNA end agrees better with TRBJ2-7. The CDR3 loop spans 13 amino acids. The germline V gene encodes CDR1 SNHLY and CDR2 FYNNEI.

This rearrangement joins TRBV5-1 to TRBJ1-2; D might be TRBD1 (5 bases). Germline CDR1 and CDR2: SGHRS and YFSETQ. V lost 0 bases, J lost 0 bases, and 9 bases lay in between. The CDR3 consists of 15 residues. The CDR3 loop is CASSLVGDTNYGYTF. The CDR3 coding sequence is TGCGCCAGCAGCTTGGTAGGGGATACTAACTATGGCTACACCTTC.

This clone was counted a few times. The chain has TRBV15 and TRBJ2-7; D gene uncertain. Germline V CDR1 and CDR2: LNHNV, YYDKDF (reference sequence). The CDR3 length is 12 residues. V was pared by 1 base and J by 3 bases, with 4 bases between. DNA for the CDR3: TGTGCCACCAGCAGAGCGGGCTACGAGCAGTACTTC. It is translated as CATSRAGYEQYF.

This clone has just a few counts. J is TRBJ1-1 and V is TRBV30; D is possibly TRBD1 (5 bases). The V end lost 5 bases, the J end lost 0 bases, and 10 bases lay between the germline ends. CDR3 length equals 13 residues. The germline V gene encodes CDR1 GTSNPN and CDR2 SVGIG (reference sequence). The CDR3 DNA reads TGTGCCTGGGCCCGGGGGATGAACACTGAAGCTTTCTTT. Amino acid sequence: CAWARGMNTEAFF.

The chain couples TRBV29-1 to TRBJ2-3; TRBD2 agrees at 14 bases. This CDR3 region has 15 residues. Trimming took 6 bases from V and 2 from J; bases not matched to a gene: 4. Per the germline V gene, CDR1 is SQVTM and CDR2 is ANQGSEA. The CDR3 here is CSVRGLAGDTDTQYF. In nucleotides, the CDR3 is TGCAGCGTCCGGGGACTAGCGGGGGACACAGATACGCAGTATTTT.